A selection of T cell receptor beta chains follows, all from one sample in a study of T cell repertoires in ileal Crohn's disease. Using immunoSEQ multiplex PCR, the repertoire was profiled, and TCRdb retains in-frame clones only, with some absent. The sample records about 7,400 clones, approximately 74% being singletons. Sample: ileal tissue. These receptors were taken from an adult with Crohn's disease. Each CDR3 is given with its conserved first and last residue. D genes are given only for firm matches. The size entry is marked missing in some rows and otherwise reads once, few, many or a size class.

j_call,v_call,clone_size,d_call,cdr3_length,cdr3_nt,cdr3_aa
TRBJ1-2,TRBV28,NA,NA,12,TGTGCCAGCAGTTTACGGGGCTATGGCTACACCTTC,CASSLRGYGYTF
TRBJ1-5,TRBV30,few,TRBD1,14,TGTGCCTGGAGTACGGGACAGGGAAGGGAGCCCCAGCATTTT,CAWSTGQGREPQHF
TRBJ1-2,TRBV27,NA,NA,14,TGTGCCAGCAGTCAGGGTACGGGGGACTATGGCTACACCTTC,CASSQGTGDYGYTF
TRBJ1-2,TRBV7-2,NA,TRBD1,14,TGTGCCAGCAGCTTAGGGGACAGGAGCTATGGCTACACCTTC,CASSLGDRSYGYTF
TRBJ1-2,TRBV18,NA,TRBD1,13,TGTGCCAGCTCACCTAGGACAGGGGATGGCTACACCTTC,CASSPRTGDGYTF
TRBJ2-1,TRBV7-3,NA,NA,12,TGTGCCAGCAACAGGGTAGGTAATGAGCAGTTCTTC,CASNRVGNEQFF
TRBJ2-1,TRBV5-4,NA,NA,16,TGTGCCAGCAGCTTGGCCTCCGGGACAACAAGCGATGAGCAGTTCTTC,CASSLASGTTSDEQFF
TRBJ1-4,TRBV15,NA,NA,13,TGTGCCACCAGGGACATATTGAATGAAAAACTGTTTTTT,CATRDILNEKLFF
TRBJ2-2,TRBV6-1,few,NA,13,TGTGCCAGCAGCACATCAGGGACCGGGGAGCTGTTTTTT,CASSTSGTGELFF
TRBJ2-7,TRBV7-2,NA,TRBD1,16,TGTGCCAGCAGCTTAGCAGCTGGACAGGGTCAATACGAGCAGTACTTC,CASSLAAGQGQYEQYF
TRBJ2-5,TRBV5-1,few,NA,14,TGCGCCAGCAGCTTCCACAGGGACCGAGAGACCCAGTACTTC,CASSFHRDRETQYF
TRBJ2-1,TRBV10-3,few,TRBD1,15,TGTGCCATCAAAGTAGTCCAGGGGGCTCGGAATGAGCAGTTCTTC,CAIKVVQGARNEQFF
TRBJ2-5,TRBV4-1,NA,NA,15,TGTGCCAGCAGCCAAGATCCTACGGGTCCCACTCCCTATAACTTC,CASSQDPTGPTPYNF
TRBJ1-2,TRBV6-5,NA,NA,14,TGTGCCAGCAGTTACGACAGGCTCGACTATGGCTACACCTTC,CASSYDRLDYGYTF
TRBJ2-7,TRBV30,NA,TRBD1,15,TGTGCCTGGAGTGTCGATCGGACAGGGGGGTCCGAGCAGTACTTC,CAWSVDRTGGSEQYF
TRBJ1-5,TRBV30,few,NA,16,TGTGCCTGGAGTGGGGCGAGGGTAGGTAGCAATCAGCCCCAGCATTTT,CAWSGARVGSNQPQHF
TRBJ1-2,TRBV30,NA,TRBD1,16,TGTGCCTGGAGTGTTTTACTCGGGACAGCCAGCAGTGGCTACACCTTC,CAWSVLLGTASSGYTF
TRBJ1-2,TRBV18,NA,NA,14,TGTGCCAGCTCACCCTCGCGGGATACTTATGGCTACACCTTC,CASSPSRDTYGYTF
TRBJ2-7,TRBV7-6,NA,TRBD2,16,TGTGCCAGCAGCTTACTGACTAGCGGGGGCGGGGGCGAGCAGTACTTC,CASSLLTSGGGGEQYF
TRBJ1-1,TRBV11-2,NA,NA,13,TGTGCCAGCAGCTTAGTGACTTCTACTGAAGCTTTCTTT,CASSLVTSTEAFF
TRBJ1-2,TRBV28,NA,NA,16,TGTGCCAGCAGCCAGCCCAGGGGCGAGGGAAACTATGGCTACACCTTC,CASSQPRGEGNYGYTF
TRBJ2-6,TRBV27,NA,TRBD2,19,TGTGCCAGCAGTTTAGCCCCCTGGGAGGGACCTTCTGGGGCCAACGTCCTGACTTTC,CASSLAPWEGPSGANVLTF